This T cell receptor beta chain was sequenced in a study of cytomegalovirus exposure and HLA in healthy donors. On the study more broadly: Early released data comprised around 85 million unique TCRs from HLA-typed donors.

Vbeta (60) and Jbeta (13) primers were used in the PCR. The method was immunoSEQ multiplex PCR; TCRdb's version includes in-frame clones alone and lacks a portion of them. The sample carries more than 80,000 clones, roughly four fifths recorded once. In regard to this clone: Its target is not known.

V was cut by 5 bases and J by 5 bases, with 9 bases left in between. The CDR3 consists of 12 residues. Germline CDR1 MDHEN, CDR2 SYDVKM. Study-wide results and limits: In a later analysis, productive TCRs from donors in an Asian-associated ancestry cluster reportedly carried fewer N-insertions than the cohort mean. Researchers catalogued roughly 170 TCR beta chains as cytomegalovirus-associated. The authors confirmed in vitro that three CMV-associated chains were specific for CMV antigens.

The chain combines TRBV28 with TRBJ1-2; D is uncertain. The sequence was obtained from a woman between 45 and 60 years old in good health and CMV-seropositive. Sequencing input: PBMCs. The DNA of the CDR3 is TGTGCCAGCAGTCGTGCGAATTATGGCTACACCTTC. Residues: CASSRANYGYTF.